This T cell receptor (beta chain) was recorded in a study of blood T cells in healthy people across ages. General study findings and limits: Aged donors had fewer naive CD4+ cells and lower diversity than long-lived donors.

Per sample, a minimum of 6 million PBMCs were isolated. CDR1 is SGHKS and CDR2 is YYEKEE in the germline V gene (reference sequence). This CDR3 contains 13 residues. V shed 3 bases and J shed 1 base, with 8 bases lying between them. A second PCR, run for about 7 to 11 cycles, used a sample-barcoded 5' primer plus a J-beta primer mix. Sequencing of every sample gave 2.5 million or more CDR3-containing paired-end reads. TCRdb fed the 5' RACE reads into MiXCR, producing one record per CDR3 protein. The table shows around 1,000,000 distinct CDR3 sequences, with around two fifths occurring only once. As to this clonotype: No antigen is known for it.

The source is a man aged 18 to 29 in good health. The chain uses TRBV5-5 and TRBJ2-7, with a tentative D call TRBD2 (6 bases). Sequenced sample: blood. The CDR3 coding sequence is TGTGCCAGCAGCTGGGGACTGTCCTACGAGCAGTACTTC. Amino acids: CASSWGLSYEQYF.